This record concerns one TCR beta chain sequence. Profiled with immunoSEQ multiplex PCR; TCRdb holds only in-frame clones, not every one. This table holds roughly 60,000 clones, just under 90% found once. This sample is drawn from a study of technical replicates of blood from a handful of donors. CDR1 and CDR2 (germline): SGHVS, FQNEAQ. The length of the CDR3 is 16 residues. Trimming took 2 bases from V and 6 from J, leaving 20 bases between them. Source material: PBMCs. The V call is TRBV7-8, the J call TRBJ2-7; perhaps TRBD2 as D (5 bases). The receptor was derived from a human donor in good health. Some clones in this sample may be carry-over from other donors' samples. DNA for the CDR3: TGTGCCAGCAGCTTACTGTCCTACAGTCCGGGGTTCGAGCAGTACTTC. As protein: CASSLLSYSPGFEQYF.